The 29 T cell receptor beta chains below all came from one sample that was sequenced in a study of shared clonotypes between healthy human individuals. TCRdb keeps only in-frame clones here, not all; method: immunoSEQ multiplex PCR. The sample lists approximately 2,000,000 clones, less than 95% occurring once. Sequenced: naive CD4+ T cells from PBMCs. Subset specified: CD45RA+ positively selected. Receptors were obtained from a man younger than 35 in good health. Some clones in this sample may be carry-over from other donors' samples.

This clone was found a few times. The gene calls are TRBV28 and TRBJ1-5; the D gene is possibly TRBD1 (6 bases). CDR3 size: 13 residues. The ends were cut back, 6 bases at V and 5 bases at J, with 11 bases in the middle. Germline loops: CDR1 MDHEN, CDR2 SYDVKM. The CDR3 region is CASRREGDQPQHF. CDR3 DNA sequence: TGTGCCAGCAGGAGAGAGGGGGATCAGCCCCAGCATTTT.

The chain is built from TRBV28 and TRBJ1-1; D gene uncertain. The CDR3 consists of 14 residues. Germline V lookup: CDR1 MDHEN, CDR2 SYDVKM. V was clipped by 3 bases and J by 6 bases, with 14 bases between them. The CDR3 loop is CASSFPIRPAEAFF. CDR3 in DNA: TGTGCCAGCAGTTTCCCCATCCGACCTGCTGAAGCTTTCTTT.

The rearrangement links TRBV4-2 to TRBJ2-1; 11 positions agree with TRBD2. The V segment lost 1 base and the J segment 4 bases; nucleotides outside the gene matches: 6. Germline-derived CDR1 and CDR2 are LGHNA and YNFKEQ. This CDR3 is 17 amino acids long. CDR3 DNA sequence: TGTGCCAGCAGCCAAGCCGGCGGACTAGCGGGTTACAATGAGCAGTTCTTC. Amino acid sequence: CASSQAGGLAGYNEQFF.

The chain has TRBV6-6 and TRBJ2-7, with TRBD1 identical over 8 bases. The junction had 5 bases not matched to a gene; V was cut back by 6 bases and J by 1 base. This CDR3 has 14 residues. CDR1 MNHNY and CDR2 SVGAGI come from the germline V gene (reference sequence). For the CDR3, the DNA is TGTGCCAGCAGCAACCGGGACAGGTCCTACGAGCAGTACTTC. Protein: CASSNRDRSYEQYF.

This chain joins TRBV15 and TRBJ2-7; no definite D call. Trimming took off 0 bases at V and 0 bases at J, with 15 bases between the two ends. The germline gives CDR1 LNHNV, CDR2 YYDKDF (reference sequence). The CDR3 spans 17 residues. CDR3 region: CATSRDYSAAYSYEQYF. In DNA form, the CDR3 reads TGTGCCACCAGCAGAGATTATTCGGCGGCTTACTCCTACGAGCAGTACTTC.

This clone appeared once. The chain uses TRBV18 and TRBJ2-7, with a possible D match to TRBD2 (5 bases). The CDR3 has 15 residues. Trimming stripped 3 bases from V and 3 bases from J, with 15 bases between. CDR1 KGHSH and CDR2 LQKENI come from the germline V gene. CDR3 sequence reads: CASSPQDLPHYEQYF. CDR3 nucleotide sequence: TGTGCCAGCTCACCCCAGGACTTACCGCACTACGAGCAGTACTTC.

CDR3 protein: CAISELPAPNTEAFF. The CDR3 bases are TGTGCCATCAGTGAGTTGCCGGCCCCGAACACTGAAGCTTTCTTT. V and J are TRBV10-3 and TRBJ1-1; no reliable D call. The CDR3 is made up of 15 amino acids. The germline CDR1 and CDR2 sequences are ENHRY and SYGVKD. With 1 base removed from V and 1 base from J, the gap between germline ends came to 10 bases.

The chain carries TRBV18 and TRBJ1-2; 9 nucleotides agree with TRBD1. J lost 7 bases, V lost 6 bases, and 6 bases had no gene match. There are 13 residues in the CDR3. The germline gives CDR1 KGHSH, CDR2 LQKENI. The CDR3 is CASSSGTGIGYTF. DNA of the CDR3: TGTGCCAGCTCGTCGGGGACAGGGATTGGCTACACCTTC.

The chain couples TRBV7-6 to TRBJ2-2; 7 positions match TRBD1. The V segment lost 4 bases and the J segment 4 bases; nucleotides outside the gene matches: 9. In germline, CDR1 is SGHVS, CDR2 FNYEAQ. CDR3 length: 16 amino acids. CDR3 sequence: CASSSAGTEITGELFF. The DNA of the CDR3 is TGTGCCAGCAGCTCTGCCGGGACAGAAATCACCGGGGAGCTGTTTTTT.

This clone was recorded a few times. This chain links TRBV10-1 with TRBJ1-1; D is perhaps TRBD1 (6 bases). Germline loops: CDR1 WNHNN, CDR2 SYGVQD (reference sequence). This CDR3 comprises 13 residues. Trimming stripped 6 bases from V and 1 base from J, with 9 bases between. CDR3 sequence: CASRQGPNTEAFF. The CDR3 region has the DNA TGCGCCAGCAGGCAGGGGCCGAACACTGAAGCTTTCTTT.

Only one count was recorded for this clone. The V gene is TRBV15, the J gene TRBJ2-7; a possible D gene is TRBD1 (5 bases). CDR1 LNHNV and CDR2 YYDKDF come from the germline V gene (reference sequence). The CDR3 loop spans 13 amino acids. V dropped 1 base and J dropped 10 bases, with 14 bases sitting between them. The CDR3 reads CATSRGYDSSQYF. The CDR3 DNA reads as TGTGCCACCAGCAGAGGGTATGACAGCTCCCAGTACTTC.

CDR3 nucleotides: TGTGCCAGCACCCCGGGACTCTCCTACAATGAGCAGTTCTTC. Translating it yields CASTPGLSYNEQFF. The genes are TRBV2 and TRBJ2-1, with a tentative D call TRBD2 (6 bases). Germline V lookup: CDR1 SNHLY, CDR2 FYNNEI. This CDR3 spans 14 amino acids. Trimming removed 7 bases at V and 0 bases at J, with 10 bases between.

This chain uses TRBV5-1 with TRBJ2-7; 14 bases map to TRBD2. Germline V gene data show CDR1 as SGHRS and CDR2 as YFSETQ. The ends lost 4 bases at V and 5 bases at J; junction bases unmatched: 8. The length of the CDR3 is 16 residues. The CDR3 region is CASSPGGTSGSNEQYF. The CDR3 DNA reads as TGCGCCAGCAGCCCTGGCGGGACTAGCGGGAGCAACGAGCAGTACTTC.

V usage is TRBV7-9 and J usage is TRBJ2-5, with no clear D. Between the trimmed V and J ends, which lost 5 bases and 5 bases, there was a span of 9 bases. The germline CDR1 and CDR2 sequences are SEHNR and FQNEAQ (reference sequence). The CDR3 is 12 amino acids. CDR3 in amino acids: CASSLQQETQYF. The CDR3 nucleotides are TGTGCCAGCAGCCTCCAGCAGGAGACCCAGTACTTC.

CDR3 residues: CASSSGLAGPNKQYF. CDR3 nucleotides: TGTGCCAGCAGCTCGGGACTAGCGGGACCTAATAAGCAGTACTTC. The V call is TRBV7-3, the J call TRBJ2-7; 13 bases line up with TRBD2. The germline V gene has CDR1 SGHTA and CDR2 FQGTGA. Germline trimming cut 4 bases from V and 8 bases from J; bases unmatched to any gene: 8. The CDR3 sequence is 15 residues long.

This clone appeared a single time. The chain carries TRBV2 and TRBJ2-7; tentative D call: TRBD1 (6 bases). The CDR3 has 15 amino acids. Germline V gives CDR1 SNHLY, CDR2 FYNNEI. The V end was cut by 5 bases, the J end by 0 bases, with 14 bases between. The CDR3 coding sequence is TGTGCCAGCAGTTTTAACAGGGCGAGCTCCTACGAGCAGTACTTC. It is translated as CASSFNRASSYEQYF.

The rearrangement links TRBV7-9 to TRBJ1-1; perhaps TRBD1 as D (5 bases). In germline, CDR1 is SEHNR, CDR2 FQNEAQ (reference sequence). The CDR3 has 15 residues. The V end was cut by 3 bases, the J end by 3 bases, with 14 bases between. The CDR3 sequence is CASSFRGERDTEAFF. The CDR3 DNA reads as TGTGCCAGCAGCTTTCGAGGGGAAAGGGACACTGAAGCTTTCTTT.

This chain links TRBV19 with TRBJ2-2; TRBD1 or TRBD2 may be the D gene (5 bases each). V lost 7 bases to trimming and J lost 0 bases, with 6 bases between them. The CDR3 sequence is 13 residues long. CDR1 is LNHDA and CDR2 is SQIVND in the germline V gene (reference sequence). The chain's CDR3 is CASKGPNTGELFF. The CDR3 DNA sequence: TGTGCCAGTAAGGGACCGAACACCGGGGAGCTGTTTTTT.

In the case of this clone: The sample holds other DNA sequences that translate to the same CDR3. This rearrangement joins TRBV5-1 to TRBJ1-3; maybe TRBD1 (5 bases). This CDR3 has 14 amino acids. V shed 0 bases and J shed 2 bases, with 6 bases lying between them. Germline-derived CDR1 and CDR2 are SGHRS and YFSETQ. In DNA form, the CDR3 reads TGCGCCAGCAGCTTGGCAGGGACTGGAAACACCATATATTTT. This encodes CASSLAGTGNTIYF.

This rearrangement joins TRBV18 to TRBJ2-5; no firm D call. The CDR3 is made up of 13 amino acids. Germline CDR1 KGHSH, CDR2 LQKENI. The ends were cut back, 2 bases at V and 4 bases at J, with 8 bases in the middle. The CDR3 region has the DNA TGTGCCAGCTCACCAAACACGGCAGAGACCCAGTACTTC. It translates to CASSPNTAETQYF.

This clone was recorded once. The CDR3 bases are TGCGCCAGCAGCCAATTTGACCCGGACAGGGGTAATCAGCCCCAGCATTTT. It yields the protein CASSQFDPDRGNQPQHF. The V and J genes are TRBV4-1 and TRBJ1-5, with TRBD1 matching 9 bases. Germline trimming cut 2 bases from V and 4 bases from J; bases unmatched to any gene: 9. Germline assignment: CDR1 MGHRA and CDR2 YSYEKL. The CDR3 extends over 17 amino acids.

The chain links TRBV18 to TRBJ2-3; D gene uncertain. There are 14 residues in the CDR3. Germline V gene data show CDR1 as KGHSH and CDR2 as LQKENI. V was trimmed by 5 bases and J by 3 bases, leaving 12 bases between them. The CDR3 DNA follows: TGTGCCAGCTCAGAGTTTACCGGGACAGATACGCAGTATTTT. Amino acid sequence: CASSEFTGTDTQYF. Full variable domain (missing parts from reference TRBV18 and TRBJ2-3): NAGVMQNPRHLVRRRGQEARLRCSPMKGHSHVYWYRQLPEEGLKFMVYLQKENIIDESGMPKERFSAEFPKEGPSILRIQQVVRGDSAAYFCASSEFTGTDTQYFGPGTRLTVL.

In regard to this clone: Within the sample, other DNA sequences also encode this same CDR3. CDR3 bases: TGTGCCAGCAGTTCGCCTGGTGGAAACACCATATATTTT. It translates to CASSSPGGNTIYF. The chain uses TRBV6-5 and TRBJ1-3; D is unclear. The V gene's germline CDR1 is MNHEY and CDR2 SVGAGI. Trimming took 4 bases from V and 3 from J, leaving 7 bases between them. This CDR3 has 13 residues.

The chain has TRBV27 and TRBJ2-7, with 8 nucleotides matching TRBD1. Trimming at V came to 6 bases and at J to 4 bases, leaving 11 bases not matched to a gene. Germline loops: CDR1 MNHEY, CDR2 SMNVEV (reference sequence). This CDR3 contains 15 residues. The CDR3 sequence: CASREMDRVAYEQYF. CDR3 bases: TGTGCCAGCAGGGAAATGGACAGGGTAGCGTACGAGCAGTACTTC.

The table lists this clone with a count of one. The CDR3 sequence is CASSVQGKDQPQHF. In DNA form, the CDR3 reads TGTGCCAGCAGCGTACAGGGAAAGGATCAGCCCCAGCATTTT. The chain is built from TRBV2 and TRBJ1-5; weak D call: TRBD1 (6 bases). The V end lost 6 bases, the J end lost 5 bases, and 14 bases lay between the germline ends. The germline CDR1 and CDR2 sequences are SNHLY and FYNNEI. The CDR3 spans 14 residues. Based on the CDR3 plus reference TRBV2 and TRBJ1-5, the full variable domain is EPEVTQTPSHQVTQMGQEVILRCVPISNHLYFYWYRQILGQKVEFLVSFYNNEISEKSEIFDDQFSVERPDGSNFTLKIRSTKLEDSAMYFCASSVQGKDQPQHFGDGTRLSIL.

Comment on this clone: The same CDR3 can be traced to other DNA sequences in this sample. The V call is TRBV5-1, the J call TRBJ2-4; D might be TRBD2 (6 bases). V was shortened by 2 bases and J by 8 bases, with 8 bases between the two germline ends. This CDR3 has 12 amino acids. Per the germline V gene, CDR1 is SGHRS and CDR2 is YFSETQ. The CDR3, as DNA: TGCGCCAGCAGCTTTCGCGGGGACATTCAGTACTTC. It translates to CASSFRGDIQYF.

The V and J genes are TRBV6-1 and TRBJ1-4; D gene unclear. The germline V and J ends were trimmed by 0 bases and 6 bases, with 14 bases remaining between them. Germline V lookup: CDR1 MNHNS, CDR2 SASEGT. CDR3 length equals 16 residues. CDR3 bases: TGTGCCAGCAGTGAAGCGCACTCTCGTTGGGATGAAAAACTGTTTTTT. This codes for CASSEAHSRWDEKLFF.

J is TRBJ2-7 and V is TRBV19, with TRBD2 as a possible D gene (6 bases). The V and J ends lost 2 bases and 4 bases respectively, with 12 bases between them. From germline, CDR1 is LNHDA and CDR2 SQIVND (reference sequence). This CDR3 contains 14 residues. The CDR3 DNA reads as TGTGCCAGTAGTATACGGGAGAGGCGGTACGAGCAGTACTTC. Residues: CASSIRERRYEQYF. The full variable domain, with the rest looked up from reference TRBV19 and TRBJ2-7, is DGGITQSPKYLFRKEGQNVTLSCEQNLNHDAMYWYRQDPGQGLRLIYYSQIVNDFQKGDIAEGYSVSREKKESFPLTVTSAQKNPTAFYLCASSIRERRYEQYFGPGTRLTVT.

Here the CDR3 reads CASKPSDRGIYGYTF. CDR3 DNA: TGTGCCAGCAAACCCTCGGACAGGGGCATCTATGGCTACACCTTC. The chain is built from TRBV27 and TRBJ1-2, with TRBD1 matching 9 bases. The CDR3 has 15 amino acids. Trimming cost V 7 bases and J 4 bases; bases outside gene matches: 10. Per germline, CDR1 MNHEY and CDR2 SMNVEV (reference sequence).